This entry is about one T cell receptor (beta chain). Assay: immunoSEQ multiplex PCR; the TCRdb copy retains only in-frame clones and omits some. In the table there are approximately 2,300,000 clones, about 90% of which are singletons. The data are from a study of shared clonotypes between healthy human individuals. The V and J ends lost 1 base and 2 bases respectively, with 9 bases between them. Germline CDR1 is KGHSH and CDR2 is LQKENI. The CDR3 spans 15 residues. J is TRBJ1-3 and V is TRBV18; D unclear. The sample was naive CD4+ T cells from PBMCs. Sample subset: CD45RA+ positively selected. The sequence derives from a man between 18 and 35 years old in good health. Some clones in this sample may be carry-over from other donors' samples. CDR3 region: CASSPRADAGNTIYF. The CDR3 region has the DNA TGTGCCAGCTCACCACGCGCCGACGCTGGAAACACCATATATTTT.